This T cell receptor (beta chain) was captured in a study of T-cell reconstitution after alpha-beta-depleted transplantation in children. Findings and limits, study-wide: As was reported, about two months after transplant, alpha-beta T cells came from several hundred expanded graft clones. Recipient T cells and thymic progenitors that survived gave rise to the high TCRbeta diversity observed at day 60 in some patients. One year post-transplant, T-cell counts and diversity were largely derived from T cells produced anew.

Many counts were recorded for this clonotype. The antigen is unknown. For TCRbeta, the library was prepared with unique molecular identifiers. MiXCR, applied by TCRdb to the PCR reads, yields one record per CDR3 protein. The data contain hundreds of thousands of distinct CDR3 sequences, roughly 9.1% of them singletons. This CDR3 has 17 amino acids. Losses at the gene ends were 0 bases for V and 7 bases for J; bases not matched to a gene: 12. Germline CDR1 is LGHNA and CDR2 is YSLEER. The sequencing here drew on PBMCs, taken before TCRalphabeta/CD19-depleted stem cell transplant. The rearrangement links TRBV4-3 to TRBJ2-7; 10 nucleotides agree with TRBD2. The sequence derives from a boy younger than two with acute myeloid leukemia, due to receive a stem cell transplant. The chain's CDR3 is CASSQDSTSGKAGEQYF. Here the CDR3 DNA reads TGCGCCAGCAGCCAAGATTCTACTAGCGGGAAGGCAGGGGAGCAGTACTTC.